These T cell receptor beta chains were read from a single sample in a study of radiation and T cells in renal cell carcinoma. TCRdb's table, derived via immunoSEQ multiplex PCR, lists solely in-frame clones and lacks some. The data show some 120,000 clones, with roughly 80% seen just once and approximately 3% held by the top ten. This specimen was blood, taken from a patient whose treatment included radiotherapy and nephrectomy. The origin of the receptors is a woman aged 60 to 75 with renal cell carcinoma. CDR3s include the opening cysteine and the closing phenylalanine or tryptophan. D genes are given only for firm matches. Clone size is given for some rows only: seen once, a few or many times, or a class if the clone is expanded.

v_call	clone_size	j_call	d_call	cdr3_aa	cdr3_nt
TRBV7-9	.	TRBJ1-1	TRBD1	CASSVTGGFEAFF	TGTGCCAGCAGCGTTACAGGGGGCTTTGAAGCTTTCTTT
TRBV6-6	.	TRBJ1-1	.	CATRGRANTEAFF	TGTGCCACCCGGGGAAGGGCGAACACTGAAGCTTTCTTT
TRBV28	.	TRBJ1-5	.	CASSTTNQPQHF	TGTGCCAGCAGCACTACAAATCAGCCCCAGCATTTT
TRBV2	.	TRBJ2-7	TRBD1	CASSEALPGGHNYEQYF	TGTGCCAGCAGTGAAGCGCTTCCAGGGGGCCACAACTACGAGCAGTACTTC
TRBV10-3	once	TRBJ1-5	.	CAIRTGRTPSNQPQHF	TGTGCCATCAGGACCGGGAGGACACCAAGCAATCAGCCCCAGCATTTT
TRBV5-5	once	TRBJ1-3	.	CASSPTGLSGNTIYF	TGTGCCAGCAGCCCAACAGGGCTCTCTGGAAACACCATATATTTT
TRBV6-6	.	TRBJ1-5	.	CASSYSRFQPQHF	TGTGCCAGCAGTTACTCCCGTTTCCAGCCCCAGCATTTT
TRBV2	.	TRBJ2-3	.	CASSENRRGAGDTQYF	TGTGCCAGCAGTGAAAATCGGCGGGGAGCGGGAGATACGCAGTATTTT
TRBV7-9	.	TRBJ2-7	.	CASSLTRDQSYEQYF	TGTGCCAGCAGCTTGACCCGAGACCAATCCTACGAGCAGTACTTC
TRBV4-3	.	TRBJ1-3	TRBD1	CASSRIQGDAGNTIYF	TGCGCCAGCAGCCGCATACAGGGGGATGCTGGAAACACCATATATTTT
TRBV9	.	TRBJ2-2	.	CASGHLREADTGELFF	TGTGCCAGCGGTCACCTCAGGGAAGCGGACACCGGGGAGCTGTTTTTT
TRBV19	.	TRBJ1-5	.	CASSISTDQPQHF	TGTGCCAGTAGTATTAGTACGGATCAGCCCCAGCATTTT
TRBV5-1	few	TRBJ1-1	TRBD1	CASSSGGTEAFF	TGCGCCAGCAGCTCAGGGGGAACTGAAGCTTTCTTT
TRBV11-2	.	TRBJ2-2	.	CASSPRTNTGELFF	TGTGCCAGCAGCCCCAGGACAAACACCGGGGAGCTGTTTTTT
TRBV7-3	.	TRBJ2-1	.	CASSPTRGPEQFF	TGTGCCAGCAGCCCCACCCGTGGCCCAGAGCAGTTCTTC
TRBV7-8	.	TRBJ1-1	TRBD1	CASSLEGQGRPEAFF	TGTGCCAGCAGCTTAGAGGGACAGGGGCGGCCTGAAGCTTTCTTT
TRBV7-9	.	TRBJ1-2	.	CASSPEQPPNYGYTF	TGTGCCAGCAGCCCCGAACAGCCGCCCAACTATGGCTACACCTTC
TRBV9	few	TRBJ1-5	TRBD1	CASSGSGTGATGEPQHF	TGTGCCAGCAGCGGCTCCGGGACAGGGGCCACGGGGGAGCCCCAGCATTTT
TRBV5-1	.	TRBJ1-4	.	CASSLAHSFQQGLGEKLFF	TGCGCCAGCAGCTTGGCCCATTCATTTCAGCAGGGCCTTGGGGAAAAACTGTTTTTT
TRBV4-3	.	TRBJ2-1	.	CASSQDPPGTANSYNEQFF	TGCGCCAGCAGCCAAGATCCTCCGGGGACCGCGAATAGCTACAATGAGCAGTTCTTC
TRBV2	.	TRBJ1-2	.	CARPTGNYGYTF	TGTGCCAGACCTACAGGGAACTATGGCTACACCTTC
TRBV18	few	TRBJ1-1	.	CASSHGATSGTEAFF	TGTGCCAGCTCGCACGGGGCGACTTCGGGCACTGAAGCTTTCTTT
TRBV7-3	.	TRBJ2-7	.	CASSLFGGQGLEQYF	TGTGCCAGCAGCTTATTCGGCGGGCAGGGTCTCGAGCAGTACTTC
TRBV28	.	TRBJ2-2	TRBD2	CASSFPAGAPGELFF	TGTGCCAGCAGTTTCCCAGCGGGAGCGCCCGGGGAGCTGTTTTTT
TRBV7-9	few	TRBJ1-1	TRBD1	CASSRRTGGEAFF	TGTGCCAGCAGCCGTAGGACAGGGGGTGAAGCTTTCTTT
TRBV18	.	TRBJ1-1	.	CASSPLRQGSRNTEAFF	TGTGCCAGCTCACCATTACGCCAGGGTAGTAGGAACACTGAAGCTTTCTTT
TRBV23-1	.	TRBJ1-1	TRBD1	CASTGQGATEAFF	TGCGCCAGCACCGGACAGGGAGCCACTGAAGCTTTCTTT